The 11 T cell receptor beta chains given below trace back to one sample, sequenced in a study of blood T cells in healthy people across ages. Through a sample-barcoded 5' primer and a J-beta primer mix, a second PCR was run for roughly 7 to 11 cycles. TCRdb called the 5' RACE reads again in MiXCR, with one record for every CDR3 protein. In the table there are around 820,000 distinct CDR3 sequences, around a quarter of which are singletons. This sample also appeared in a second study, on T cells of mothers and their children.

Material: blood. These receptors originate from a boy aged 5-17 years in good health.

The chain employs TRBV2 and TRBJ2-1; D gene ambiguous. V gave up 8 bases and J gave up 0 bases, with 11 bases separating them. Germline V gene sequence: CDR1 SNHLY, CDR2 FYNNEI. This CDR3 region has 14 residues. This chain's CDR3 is CASFPSSSYNEQFF. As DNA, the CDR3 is TGTGCCAGCTTTCCCTCGAGCTCCTACAATGAGCAGTTCTTC.

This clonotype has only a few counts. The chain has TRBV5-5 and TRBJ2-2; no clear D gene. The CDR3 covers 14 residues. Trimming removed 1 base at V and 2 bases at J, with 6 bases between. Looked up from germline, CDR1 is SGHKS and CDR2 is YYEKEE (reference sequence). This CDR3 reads CASSLFGNTGELFF. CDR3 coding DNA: TGTGCCAGCAGCTTGTTTGGAAACACCGGGGAGCTGTTTTTT.

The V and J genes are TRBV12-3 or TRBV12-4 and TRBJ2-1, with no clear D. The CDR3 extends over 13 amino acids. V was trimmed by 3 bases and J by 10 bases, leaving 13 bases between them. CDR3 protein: CASSLWVPWEQFF. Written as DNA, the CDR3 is TGTGCCAGCAGTTTGTGGGTCCCTTGGGAGCAGTTCTTC.

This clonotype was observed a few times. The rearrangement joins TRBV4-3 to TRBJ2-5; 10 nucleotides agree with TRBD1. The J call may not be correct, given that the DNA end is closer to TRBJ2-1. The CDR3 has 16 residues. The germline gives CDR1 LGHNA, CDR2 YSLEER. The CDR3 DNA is TGCGCCAGCAGCCTCGGGACAGGGGCTACGGGAGTTGAGCAGTTCTTC. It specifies CASSLGTGATGVEQFF.

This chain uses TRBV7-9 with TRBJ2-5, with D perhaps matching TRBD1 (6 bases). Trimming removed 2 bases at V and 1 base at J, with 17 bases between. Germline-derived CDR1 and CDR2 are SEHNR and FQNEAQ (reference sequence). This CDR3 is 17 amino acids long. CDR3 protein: CASSLSVSFRGQETQYF. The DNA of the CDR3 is TGTGCCAGCAGCTTATCGGTTTCGTTCAGGGGCCAAGAGACCCAGTACTTC.

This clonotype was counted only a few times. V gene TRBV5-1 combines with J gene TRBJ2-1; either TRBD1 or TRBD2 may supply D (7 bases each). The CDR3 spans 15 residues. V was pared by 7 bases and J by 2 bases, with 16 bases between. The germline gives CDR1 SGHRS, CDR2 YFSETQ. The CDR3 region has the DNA TGCGCCAGCGGCAGGGGGGGGACAGCCTACAATGAGCAGTTCTTC. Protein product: CASGRGGTAYNEQFF.

CDR3 nucleotides: TGTGCCAGCAAGGACCGAGAGGCGGAGACCCAGTACTTC. This encodes CASKDREAETQYF. J is TRBJ2-5 and V is TRBV27; D is unresolved. From germline, CDR1 is MNHEY and CDR2 SMNVEV (reference sequence). The CDR3 extends over 13 amino acids. The V and J ends lost 7 bases and 5 bases respectively, with 14 bases between them.

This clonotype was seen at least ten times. The CDR3 DNA sequence: TGCAGTGCTGGCGGCCTGGACAGTTGGAGTCAGCCCCAGCATTTT. Encoded protein: CSAGGLDSWSQPQHF. The chain uses TRBV20-1 and TRBJ1-5, with D perhaps TRBD1 (6 bases). The CDR3 spans 15 residues. The V gene's germline CDR1 is DFQATT and CDR2 SNEGSKA (reference sequence). The V and J ends lost 5 bases and 6 bases respectively, with 20 bases between them.

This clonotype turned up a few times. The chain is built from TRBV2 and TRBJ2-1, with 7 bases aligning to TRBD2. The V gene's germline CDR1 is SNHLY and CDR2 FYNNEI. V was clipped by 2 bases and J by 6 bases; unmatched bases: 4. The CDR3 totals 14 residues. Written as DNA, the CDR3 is TGTGCCAGCAGTGAATCGCGGGGGACCAATGAGCAGTTCTTC. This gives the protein CASSESRGTNEQFF.

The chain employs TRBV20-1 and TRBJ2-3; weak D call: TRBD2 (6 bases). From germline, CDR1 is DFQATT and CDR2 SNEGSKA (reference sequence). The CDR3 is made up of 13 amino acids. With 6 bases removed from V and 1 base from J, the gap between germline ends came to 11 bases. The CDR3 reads CSAPGVGTDTQYF. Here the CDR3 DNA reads TGCAGTGCCCCGGGGGTAGGCACAGATACGCAGTATTTT.

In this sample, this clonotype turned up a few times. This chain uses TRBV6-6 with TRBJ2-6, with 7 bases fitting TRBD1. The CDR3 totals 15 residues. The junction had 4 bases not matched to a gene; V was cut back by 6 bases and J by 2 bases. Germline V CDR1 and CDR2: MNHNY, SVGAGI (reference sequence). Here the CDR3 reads CASSMDRTGANVLTF. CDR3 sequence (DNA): TGTGCCAGCAGCATGGACAGGACTGGGGCCAACGTCCTGACTTTC.